The rows below give T cell receptor beta chains drawn from one sample of a study of OX40 agonist ivuxolimab in advanced cancers. Generated by immunoSEQ multiplex PCR, the TCRdb table keeps only in-frame clones and is missing some. The sample has roughly 86,000 clones, 80% to 95% seen once; the top ten hold 1% to 1.3%. The sequencing here drew on CD4+ or CD8+ T cells sorted from blood, taken in a trial of the OX40 agonist ivuxolimab. The receptors here all came from an adult with an advanced solid tumor such as melanoma, head and neck, liver or kidney cancer. Each CDR3 is given with its conserved first and last residue. D genes are given only for firm matches. The size entry is marked missing in some rows and otherwise reads once, few, many or a size class.

J gene | clone size | V gene | D gene | CDR3 protein | CDR3 DNA
TRBJ2-3 | few | TRBV7-9 | NA | CASSLDSGDTQYF | TGTGCCAGCAGCTTAGATAGTGGGGATACGCAGTATTTT
TRBJ2-1 | once | TRBV19 | NA | CASSFLDSYNEQFF | TGTGCCAGTAGTTTTTTAGACAGCTACAATGAGCAGTTCTTC
TRBJ1-2 | NA | TRBV7-2 | NA | CASSLGAISYGYTF | TGTGCCAGCAGCTTAGGGGCGATTAGCTATGGCTACACCTTC
TRBJ2-7 | NA | TRBV6-1 | NA | CASSELSWQYF | TGTGCCAGCAGTGAACTGTCCTGGCAGTACTTC
TRBJ1-1 | NA | TRBV28 | NA | CASSLINTEAFF | TGTGCCAGCAGTCTGATTAACACTGAAGCTTTCTTT
TRBJ2-3 | NA | TRBV30 | NA | CAWKGSTDTQYF | TGTGCCTGGAAGGGTAGCACAGATACGCAGTATTTT
TRBJ1-4 | NA | TRBV11-2 | NA | CASSLGMGRRATNEKLFF | TGTGCCAGCAGCTTAGGTATGGGGAGACGAGCAACTAATGAAAAACTGTTTTTT
TRBJ2-7 | NA | TRBV29-1 | TRBD2 | CSVASGSIYEQYF | TGCAGCGTCGCTAGCGGGAGCATCTACGAGCAGTACTTC
TRBJ2-6 | NA | TRBV11-2 | NA | CASSLEAGGTGANVLTF | TGTGCCAGCAGCTTAGAAGCGGGCGGCACTGGGGCCAACGTCCTGACTTTC
TRBJ2-7 | few | TRBV28 | NA | CASRKGGATSYEQYF | TGTGCCAGCAGAAAAGGGGGGGCTACCTCCTACGAGCAGTACTTC
TRBJ1-1 | once | TRBV29-1 | NA | CSVTGQITEAFF | TGCAGCGTCACAGGACAGATCACTGAAGCTTTCTTT
TRBJ2-7 | NA | TRBV15 | TRBD1 | CATSPTGKYYEQYF | TGTGCCACCAGCCCGACAGGGAAATATTACGAGCAGTACTTC
TRBJ1-2 | NA | TRBV28 | NA | CASSGGSGSTNYGYTF | TGTGCCAGCAGTGGGGGATCAGGGAGCACTAACTATGGCTACACCTTC
TRBJ1-3 | NA | TRBV5-8 | TRBD1 | CASSSSQGALGNTIYF | TGTGCCAGCAGCTCATCCCAGGGGGCGCTAGGAAACACCATATATTTT
TRBJ2-2 | NA | TRBV5-4 | TRBD2 | CASSLGSGLARTGELFF | TGTGCCAGCAGCTTAGGCTCGGGACTAGCGAGGACCGGGGAGCTGTTTTTT
TRBJ2-3 | NA | TRBV30 | NA | CAWSRGGGTDTQYF | TGTGCCTGGTCCCGTGGCGGGGGCACAGATACGCAGTATTTT
TRBJ2-7 | NA | TRBV6-1 | NA | CASSEAPMPGEQYF | TGTGCCAGCAGTGAAGCGCCTATGCCCGGGGAGCAGTACTTC
TRBJ1-4 | NA | TRBV28 | NA | CASSQFQAGSNEKLFF | TGTGCCAGCAGCCAGTTTCAAGCGGGGTCTAATGAAAAACTGTTTTTT
TRBJ2-1 | once | TRBV28 | NA | CASSSSLSRNEQFF | TGTGCCAGCAGTTCCTCGCTCTCGAGGAATGAGCAGTTCTTC
TRBJ1-5 | NA | TRBV5-1 | NA | CASSLGQNQPQHF | TGCGCCAGCAGCTTAGGCCAGAATCAGCCCCAGCATTTT
TRBJ1-2 | NA | TRBV6-5 | NA | CASSYSSRELSYGYTF | TGTGCCAGCAGTTACTCGAGTAGAGAACTATCCTATGGCTACACCTTC
TRBJ2-7 | NA | TRBV27 | NA | CASSNRQSSYEQYF | TGTGCCAGCAGTAACCGACAGAGCTCCTACGAGCAGTACTTC
TRBJ2-3 | NA | TRBV10-3 | TRBD2 | CAIRRMAGGSTDTQYF | TGTGCCATCAGGCGGATGGCGGGAGGGAGCACAGATACGCAGTATTTT
TRBJ1-1 | NA | TRBV4-3 | NA | CASSLLLPDRLGNTEAFF | TGCGCCAGCAGCCTCTTGCTCCCGGATAGATTAGGAAACACTGAAGCTTTCTTT
TRBJ2-5 | few | TRBV30 | TRBD1 | CAWSATGVETQYF | TGTGCCTGGAGTGCTACAGGGGTTGAGACCCAGTACTTC
TRBJ2-5 | NA | TRBV11-3 | NA | CASSSHLGAQETQYF | TGTGCCAGCAGCTCCCATCTAGGGGCCCAAGAGACCCAGTACTTC
TRBJ2-5 | NA | TRBV6-1 | NA | CASSEDWVETQYF | TGTGCCAGCAGTGAAGACTGGGTGGAGACCCAGTACTTC
TRBJ2-5 | NA | TRBV30 | NA | CAWKSSTETQYF | TGTGCCTGGAAATCTAGCACGGAGACCCAGTACTTC
TRBJ1-2 | NA | TRBV28 | TRBD1 | CASSSLQGNGANYGYTF | TGTGCCAGCAGTAGCCTACAGGGGAACGGCGCTAACTATGGCTACACCTTC
TRBJ1-1 | NA | TRBV6-6 | NA | CASSYLGSEAFF | TGTGCCAGCAGTTACTTGGGGTCTGAAGCTTTCTTT
TRBJ1-1 | NA | TRBV27 | NA | CASSSRRGGTEAFF | TGTGCCAGCAGCTCCAGGAGAGGGGGCACTGAAGCTTTCTTT
TRBJ1-1 | few | TRBV28 | NA | CASRQGTEAFF | TGTGCCAGCCGGCAGGGCACTGAAGCTTTCTTT
TRBJ2-3 | NA | TRBV10-1 | TRBD1 | CASSPHAWDRDPDTQYF | TGCGCCAGCAGCCCCCACGCCTGGGACAGGGACCCAGATACGCAGTATTTT
TRBJ2-2 | NA | TRBV18 | NA | CASSGGDTGELFF | TGTGCCAGCTCAGGAGGTGACACCGGGGAGCTGTTTTTT
TRBJ2-1 | NA | TRBV21-1 | NA | CASSIGTSGNNEQFF | TGTGCCAGCAGCATCGGGACTAGCGGAAACAATGAGCAGTTCTTC
TRBJ2-1 | NA | TRBV4-1 | NA | CASSLSHGNNEQFF | TGCGCCAGCAGCCTTTCTCACGGCAACAATGAGCAGTTCTTC
TRBJ1-5 | NA | TRBV7-8 | NA | CASSLSIGRGPQPQHF | TGTGCCAGCAGCTTAAGTATCGGCAGGGGACCCCAGCCCCAGCATTTT
TRBJ2-2 | NA | TRBV18 | NA | CASSPIESGELFF | TGTGCCAGCTCACCTATCGAGTCCGGGGAGCTGTTTTTT
TRBJ2-1 | NA | TRBV4-2 | TRBD2 | CASSQDPGLAYNEQFF | TGTGCCAGCAGCCAAGACCCGGGACTAGCATACAATGAGCAGTTCTTC
TRBJ2-1 | NA | TRBV6-5 | NA | CASSYLQGINEQFF | TGTGCCAGCAGTTACTTACAGGGAATCAATGAGCAGTTCTTC
TRBJ1-4 | NA | TRBV30 | NA | CACRSPPSPELLGKLFF | TGTGCCTGCAGAAGCCCCCCATCTCCGGAATTATTAGGAAAACTGTTTTTT
TRBJ1-4 | NA | TRBV19 | TRBD1 | CARLDRGLEKLFF | TGTGCCAGATTAGACAGGGGGCTGGAAAAACTGTTTTTT